This T cell receptor (beta chain) was profiled in a study of T cells after yellow fever vaccination (dated 2019 in TCRdb). For the study in its entirety: The SMART-Seq v4 Ultra Low Input RNA kit was used to prepare libraries from fractions with low cell numbers. To track T-cell clones before and after primary and booster YFV17D yellow fever vaccination, bulk TCR alpha and beta repertoires were sequenced longitudinally. Two healthy male donors, one aged 18 to 30 and one aged 30 to 40 years, made up the cohort. Blood was collected at multiple timepoints before and after primary and secondary immunization, and bulk PBMC replicates and cell subsets were isolated. The research as a whole found: A small share of clonotypes occurred in both CD4 and CD8 compartments, likely arising from convergent recombination. Computational filtering was needed because FACS-sorted repertoires could contain abundant contaminating clonotypes from the bulk population. Most clones expanded after primary vaccination (96% of CD4 and roughly 90% of CD8) were re-detected after the booster, suggesting that broad memory maintenance occurred. The secondary T-cell response was weaker than the primary response but faster, peaking on day 5 instead of day 15. The study included only two donors, which limits how far the findings can be generalized.

In light of the paper, this sample's treatment or condition label describes: live attenuated yellow fever vaccine strain. At every blood-draw timepoint, two biological replicates of bulk PBMCs were collected. A standard Ficoll-Paque protocol was used to isolate PBMCs from peripheral blood. RNA was extracted with TriZol from bulk PBMCs, CD4 and CD8 fractions, and dextramer-positive and dextramer-negative fractions. Synthesis of TCR cDNA relied on 5'RACE template switching, a step that introduced a universal primer site along with unique molecular identifiers. Priming for cDNA synthesis came from both the TCR alpha and TCR beta constant segments. Libraries were amplified in two PCR steps, with sample barcodes and sequencing adapters added in the second step. Sequencing of libraries was performed on Illumina HiSeq 2500 (2x100 bp) or NovaSeq (2x150 bp). The authors' analysis ran thus. Demultiplexing of reads and collapsing into UMI consensus sequences were performed with MIGEC, and V(D)J alignment was carried out with MiXCR. Using edgeR on replicate PBMC samples, clonotypes were called vaccine-responding if FDR was below 0.01 and the log2 fold change was above 5 up to day 15. CD4 or CD8 identity was assigned to each bulk clonotype according to whether the clonotype was present at higher abundance in the sequenced CD4 repertoire or the sequenced CD8 repertoire. The public reads were run again by TCRdb, first through fastp at Q25 and then through MiXCR, and only productive beta chains were kept. CDR3 protein duplicates are merged, each entry listing the most common genes and DNA. These V and J calls derive from TCRdb rather than the authors' analysis. The sample yields 400,000 to 650,000 distinct CDR3 sequences; around a fifth were counted once. Roughly a sixth of the sample lies in the top ten.

From its cysteine to its phenylalanine, the CDR3 spans 14 amino acids. The sequence is cut down to CDR3 DNA, 42 bases in frame from base 1. CDR1 and CDR2 were assigned from the germline V gene as SGDLS and YYNGEE. The trim is 0 bases for V and 1 base for J, with a gap of 7 bases between the germline ends. Concerning this clonotype itself: Its recognized antigen is unknown. One base away there is no much larger clone; base qualities are not given.

The clonotype comes from a man aged 18 to 35 who received the YFV17D yellow fever vaccine. The chain couples TRBV9 to TRBJ1-1, with the identity of the D gene unclear. The sequencing here drew on PBMCs, taken roughly 23 days after the first yellow fever vaccination. The DNA reads TGTGCCAGCAGCGTAGAGCCAAGGAACACTGAAGCTTTCTTT. It codes for CASSVEPRNTEAFF.